This T cell receptor (beta chain) was recorded in a study of response to subunit inactivated influenza vaccine. A word on this clonotype: This clone may be a read error of a much larger clone one base away.

Germline V gene data show CDR1 as SGHAT and CDR2 as FQNNGV. The CDR3 extends over 13 amino acids. MiXCR, run by TCRdb on the RT-PCR reads, gives a single entry per CDR3 protein. The data hold 860,000 or so distinct CDR3 sequences, with 21% observed a single time. This clonotype was obtained from a man aged 50 to 60 who received an inactivated influenza vaccine. The sample consisted of PBMCs from blood, taken 4 to 6 days after vaccination. The chain has TRBV11-2 and TRBJ1-2; the D gene is possibly TRBD1 (6 bases). DNA of the CDR3: TGTGGCAGCAGCGGTACAGGGAACTATGGCTACACCTTC. Protein product: CGSSGTGNYGYTF.